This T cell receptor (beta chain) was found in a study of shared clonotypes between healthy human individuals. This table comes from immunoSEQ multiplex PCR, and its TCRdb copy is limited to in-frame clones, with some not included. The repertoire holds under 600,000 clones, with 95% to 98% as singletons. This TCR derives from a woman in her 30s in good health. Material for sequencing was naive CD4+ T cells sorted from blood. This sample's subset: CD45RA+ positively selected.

CDR3 sequence (DNA): TGTGCCAGCACTAACAGGAGCCCCGGGACAGGGGGCCCACGGAACACTGAAGCTTTCTTT. Translation gives CASTNRSPGTGGPRNTEAFF. The chain couples TRBV6-4 to TRBJ1-1; 12 nucleotides match TRBD1. The V segment lost 7 bases and the J segment 1 base; nucleotides outside the gene matches: 19. This CDR3 is 20 amino acids long. In germline, CDR1 is MRHNA, CDR2 SNTAGT.